This T cell receptor beta chain emerged from a study of OX40 agonist ivuxolimab in advanced cancers. Study summary: The dose-escalation cohort had hepatocellular carcinoma, melanoma, renal cell or head and neck cancer.

Study-wide results and limits: Low normalized T-cell clonal expansion was additionally recorded for some nonresponders.

Data came from immunoSEQ multiplex PCR; TCRdb stores just in-frame clones and leaves some out. The repertoire holds tens of thousands of clones, with about four fifths as singletons. Comment on this clone: Its target is unknown.

Germline assignment: CDR1 GTSNPN and CDR2 SVGIG (reference sequence). The J segment lost 1 base and the V segment lost 5 bases, leaving 4 bases of the junction unmatched. This CDR3 has 13 amino acids. No patient had autoimmune disease or received systemic immunosuppression. Sequencing used CD4+ or CD8+ T cells sorted from blood, obtained in a trial of the OX40 agonist ivuxolimab. The clonotype originates from an adult with an advanced solid tumor such as melanoma, head and neck, liver or kidney cancer. The V and J genes are TRBV30 and TRBJ1-1; 7 positions match TRBD1. This chain's CDR3 is CAWGNRGNTEAFF. In DNA form, the CDR3 reads TGTGCCTGGGGAAACAGGGGGAACACTGAAGCTTTCTTT.